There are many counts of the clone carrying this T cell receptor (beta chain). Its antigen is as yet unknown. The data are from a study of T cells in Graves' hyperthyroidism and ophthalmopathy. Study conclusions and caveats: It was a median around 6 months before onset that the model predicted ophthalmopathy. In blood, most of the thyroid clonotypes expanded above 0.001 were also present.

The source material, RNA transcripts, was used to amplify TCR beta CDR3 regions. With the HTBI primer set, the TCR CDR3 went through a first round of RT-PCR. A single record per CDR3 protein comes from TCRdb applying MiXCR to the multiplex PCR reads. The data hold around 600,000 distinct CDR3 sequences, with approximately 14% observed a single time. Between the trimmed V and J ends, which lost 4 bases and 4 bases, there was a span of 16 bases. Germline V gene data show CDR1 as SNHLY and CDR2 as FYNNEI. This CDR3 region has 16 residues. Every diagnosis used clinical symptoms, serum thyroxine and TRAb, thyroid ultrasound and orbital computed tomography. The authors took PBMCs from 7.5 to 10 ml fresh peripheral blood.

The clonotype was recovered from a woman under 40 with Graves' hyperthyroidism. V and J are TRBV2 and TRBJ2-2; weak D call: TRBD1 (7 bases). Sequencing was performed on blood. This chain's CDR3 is CASSGQGGPSTGELFF. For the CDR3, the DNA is TGTGCCAGCAGTGGGCAGGGGGGCCCATCCACCGGGGAGCTGTTTTTT.